The present TCR beta chain was sequenced within a study of Ad26.COV2.S vaccination and SARS-CoV-2 variants. The overall study: Ad26.COV2.S arm of COV1001 included the donor. Once or twice, 56 days apart, Ad26.COV2.S was delivered intramuscularly. The study's findings and limits: Total T cell responses, in the TCR breadth and depth analyses, may have been underestimated.

This clone was detected once. Its antigen is as yet unknown. The CDR3 extends over 15 amino acids. CDR1 and CDR2 from the germline V gene are MDHEN and SYDVKM. J was trimmed by 0 bases and V by 2 bases; bases with no gene match: 3. The table came from immunoSEQ multiplex PCR; TCRdb's copy has only in-frame clones and leaves some out. The sample includes roughly 350,000 clones, approximately 90% seen only once; the top ten take approximately 5%. Treatment of the sample: some 19 received Ad26.COV2.S at low or high dose, single or two shots; about 5 received placebo; per-sample allocation not given. Samples were taken on day 63 after the first vaccine or placebo injection. Wuhan-strain SARS-CoV-2 spike was expressed by the Ad26 vector that made up the vaccine.

The receptor was isolated from a person aged 18-60 years who received the Ad26.COV2.S COVID-19 vaccine or a placebo. The chain couples TRBV28 to TRBJ2-7, with 8 bases identical to TRBD1. This specimen was peripheral blood, taken in a trial of Ad26.COV2.S vaccine versus placebo. The CDR3 DNA reads as TGTGCCAGCAGTTTAGACAGGGGAAGCTCCTACGAGCAGTACTTC. This codes for CASSLDRGSSYEQYF.